This T cell receptor (beta chain) was observed in a study of technical replicates of blood from several donors. The CDR3 length is 16 residues. The V gene's germline CDR1 is SGHVS and CDR2 FQNEAQ. With V trimmed by 5 bases and J by 2 bases, 11 bases remained unmatched. The assay was immunoSEQ multiplex PCR, and TCRdb's table has in-frame clones only and misses some. The table shows about 64,000 clones, with approximately 86% occurring only once. The J gene is TRBJ2-7, the V gene TRBV7-8, with 8 bases fitting TRBD2. This clonotype was obtained from a human donor in good health. Some clones in this sample may be carry-over from other donors' samples. Input material: PBMCs. The CDR3 DNA sequence: TGTGCCAGCAGCCGGACACTAGCGGTAGGGACCTACGAGCAGTACTTC. Protein: CASSRTLAVGTYEQYF.